This paragraph reports one T cell receptor (beta chain). This sequence may be a read error, since a much larger clone differs from it by one base. Being free of ophthalmopathy for 18 months of follow-up defined stable hyperthyroidism. These data belong to a study of Graves' ophthalmopathy and Graves' hyperthyroidism. This CDR3 is built from 15 residues. Germline CDR1 and CDR2: SGHNT and YENEEA. CDR3 regions of TCR beta were amplified from RNA transcripts. Second-round multiplex PCR came after a first-round RT-PCR that employed HTBI primers. TCRdb itself ran the multiplex PCR reads through MiXCR, one entry per CDR3 protein. The table lists about 39,000 distinct CDR3 sequences, roughly 52% of them singletons.

The TCR was taken from an adult woman with stable Graves' hyperthyroidism. Sequencing was done on a sample of peripheral blood. The V call is TRBV11-3, the J call TRBJ2-1; D remains unclear. The CDR3 nucleotides are TGTGCCAGCAGCCGAATGCTTGGGGTAGGGAATGAGCAGCTCTTC. Its protein is CASSRMLGVGNEQLF.